These T cell receptor beta chains were read from a single sample in a study of blood T cell repertoires in COVID-19. The repertoire was sequenced with immunoSEQ multiplex PCR; TCRdb's copy has only in-frame clones and lacks some. The sample holds roughly 41,000 clones, 74% seen once. Sequencing was carried out using peripheral blood. The receptor set was obtained from a man in his 70s with COVID-19, enrolled during active disease. Both conserved end residues are part of each CDR3. Fields, in order: clone size, J gene, V gene, D gene, CDR3 DNA, CDR3 protein. A D gene is named only where the DNA matches it firmly. Some rows have no size entry. The others give once, few or many, or a class for an expanded clone.

size: NA
J: TRBJ1-6
V: TRBV10-3
D: NA
DNA: TGTGCCATCAGTACCAGCGCGGGATCACCCCTCCACTTT
CDR3: CAISTSAGSPLHF

size: once
J: TRBJ1-3
V: TRBV15
D: NA
DNA: TGTGCCACCAGCCCAGGGGCGGGAAACACCATATATTTT
CDR3: CATSPGAGNTIYF

size: NA
J: TRBJ2-1
V: TRBV5-8
D: TRBD2
DNA: TGTGCCAGCACCCCCCGCAGCGGGAGCTACAATGAGCAGTTCTTC
CDR3: CASTPRSGSYNEQFF

size: NA
J: TRBJ1-2
V: TRBV28
D: NA
DNA: TGTGCCAGCAGTTTCAGGACTCCAAACGGCTACACCTTC
CDR3: CASSFRTPNGYTF

size: NA
J: TRBJ1-2
V: TRBV5-4
D: NA
DNA: TGTGCCAGCCACCGATCCGGGGACTATGGCTACACCTTC
CDR3: CASHRSGDYGYTF

size: NA
J: TRBJ2-1
V: TRBV18
D: NA
DNA: TGTGCCAGCTCACCAGGGGCGGGGGCGCTTAATGAGCAGTTCTTC
CDR3: CASSPGAGALNEQFF

size: NA
J: TRBJ1-4
V: TRBV7-3
D: TRBD1
DNA: TGTGCCAGCAGCCCTGGGACAGGGGTGGGTGAAAAACTGTTTTTT
CDR3: CASSPGTGVGEKLFF

size: NA
J: TRBJ2-7
V: TRBV5-4
D: TRBD1
DNA: TGTGCCAGCAGCTTGTCACAGGGGTTGAGCGAGCAGTACTTC
CDR3: CASSLSQGLSEQYF

size: few
J: TRBJ1-1
V: TRBV19
D: NA
DNA: TGTGCCAGTAGTATAACGGTGAACACTGAAGCTTTCTTT
CDR3: CASSITVNTEAFF

size: NA
J: TRBJ1-2
V: TRBV20-1
D: NA
DNA: TGCAGTGCTAGGAGGTACTATGGCTACACCTTC
CDR3: CSARRYYGYTF

size: NA
J: TRBJ2-3
V: TRBV25-1
D: TRBD2
DNA: TGTGCCAGCAGTGCAATAGCGGGGAGGAGGTCAGATACGCAGTATTTT
CDR3: CASSAIAGRRSDTQYF

size: NA
J: TRBJ2-6
V: TRBV28
D: NA
DNA: TGTGCCAGCAGTTTTGGGAGATTTTCTGGGGCCAACGTCCTGACTTTC
CDR3: CASSFGRFSGANVLTF

size: NA
J: TRBJ2-1
V: TRBV3-1/TRBV3-2
D: NA
DNA: TGTGCCAGCAGCCAATCTCTGGCCATCAATGAGCAGTTCTTC
CDR3: CASSQSLAINEQFF

size: NA
J: TRBJ2-2
V: TRBV5-1
D: TRBD1
DNA: TGCGCCAGCAGCTCCGGAATAACCCAGGGGGCGACCGGGGAGCTGTTTTTT
CDR3: CASSSGITQGATGELFF

size: few
J: TRBJ1-2
V: TRBV28
D: NA
DNA: TGTGCCAGCAGTTTACGCCGGACAGTAAACTATGGCTACACCTTC
CDR3: CASSLRRTVNYGYTF

size: NA
J: TRBJ2-7
V: TRBV7-9
D: TRBD2
DNA: TGTGCCAGCAGCCGGGACTACTCCACCTACGTGCAGTACTTC
CDR3: CASSRDYSTYVQYF

size: NA
J: TRBJ1-1
V: TRBV15
D: NA
DNA: TGTGCCACCAGCAGCGGTTCTGGGAACACTGAAGCTTTCTTT
CDR3: CATSSGSGNTEAFF

size: few
J: TRBJ2-7
V: TRBV28
D: NA
DNA: TGTGCCAGCAGTTTCTCGCTAGGGGGCTACGAGCAGTACTTC
CDR3: CASSFSLGGYEQYF

size: NA
J: TRBJ2-1
V: TRBV27
D: TRBD1
DNA: TGTGCCAGCAGTTCCCGACAGGGGTACAATGAGCAGTTCTTC
CDR3: CASSSRQGYNEQFF

size: many
J: TRBJ2-1
V: TRBV10-1
D: NA
DNA: TGCGCCAGCAGTGGACAGGCCAATGAGCAGTTCTTC
CDR3: CASSGQANEQFF

size: few
J: TRBJ2-2
V: TRBV25-1
D: NA
DNA: TGTGCCAGCAGCCGGTATAGCGGGAACACCGGGGAGCTGTTTTTT
CDR3: CASSRYSGNTGELFF

size: NA
J: TRBJ1-2
V: TRBV10-3
D: NA
DNA: TGTGCCCATAGAGCAGGGCTAGGCTACACCTTC
CDR3: CAHRAGLGYTF

size: once
J: TRBJ2-1
V: TRBV3-1/TRBV3-2
D: NA
DNA: TGTGCCAGCAGCCGAGCGTGGAATGAGCAGTTCTTC
CDR3: CASSRAWNEQFF

size: NA
J: TRBJ2-7
V: TRBV28
D: NA
DNA: TGTGCCAGCAGTTTGGTTACACAATTCTCCTACGAGCAGTACTTC
CDR3: CASSLVTQFSYEQYF

size: NA
J: TRBJ2-1
V: TRBV6-4
D: TRBD2
DNA: TGTGCCAGCAGTCCCAAGCGGGGGGGATACAATGAGCAGTTCTTC
CDR3: CASSPKRGGYNEQFF

size: NA
J: TRBJ1-5
V: TRBV5-5
D: NA
DNA: TGTGCCAGCAGCCTGACAGGAGCGGAGCCCCAGCATTTT
CDR3: CASSLTGAEPQHF

size: NA
J: TRBJ2-1
V: TRBV5-1
D: NA
DNA: TGCGCCAGCAGCCCCCGCGTCAGCCTCGGGGAGCAGTTCTTC
CDR3: CASSPRVSLGEQFF

size: NA
J: TRBJ2-7
V: TRBV27
D: NA
DNA: TGTGCCAGCACCCGCGGAAGTGAGCAGTACTTC
CDR3: CASTRGSEQYF

size: NA
J: TRBJ2-2
V: TRBV27
D: TRBD2
DNA: TGTGCCAGCAGATCTGTCGCAAGACTAGCGGGGCCCAACACCGGGGAGCTGTTTTTT
CDR3: CASRSVARLAGPNTGELFF

size: NA
J: TRBJ1-4
V: TRBV7-2
D: NA
DNA: TGTGCCAGCAGCTTAAACAGGGCAACTAATGAAAAACTGTTTTTT
CDR3: CASSLNRATNEKLFF

size: NA
J: TRBJ2-1
V: TRBV30
D: TRBD2
DNA: TGTGCCTGGACCGGACTAGCGGGGGTGCCCCATGAGCAGTTCTTC
CDR3: CAWTGLAGVPHEQFF

size: NA
J: TRBJ1-2
V: TRBV3-1/TRBV3-2
D: NA
DNA: TGTGCCAGCAGCCAATTAGGGGCGGACAACTATGGCTACACCTTC
CDR3: CASSQLGADNYGYTF

size: NA
J: TRBJ2-1
V: TRBV2
D: NA
DNA: TGTGCCAGCAAACCGGGACATTTAGGCTACAATGAGCAGTTCTTC
CDR3: CASKPGHLGYNEQFF

size: NA
J: TRBJ2-2
V: TRBV3-1/TRBV3-2
D: NA
DNA: TGTGCCAGCAACTCCCCTCGCAACGGGGAGCTGTTTTTT
CDR3: CASNSPRNGELFF

size: NA
J: TRBJ2-5
V: TRBV28
D: TRBD2
DNA: TGTGCCAGCAGTTCCGCGGGAGTAACAAGAGAGACCCAGTACTTC
CDR3: CASSSAGVTRETQYF

size: NA
J: TRBJ1-6
V: TRBV5-1
D: TRBD1
DNA: TGCGCCAGCAGCTTGGGTACAGGGGACGGCAATTCACCCCTCCACTTT
CDR3: CASSLGTGDGNSPLHF

size: NA
J: TRBJ2-2
V: TRBV5-4
D: TRBD2
DNA: TGTGCCAGCAGCTTGGGTAGCGGGAGGGCCGCGGGCGGGGAGCTGTTTTTT
CDR3: CASSLGSGRAAGGELFF

size: once
J: TRBJ1-1
V: TRBV20-1
D: NA
DNA: TGCAGTGCTAGTAGTAAAGCTTGGGCTTTCTTT
CDR3: CSASSKAWAFF

size: NA
J: TRBJ2-4
V: TRBV20-1
D: TRBD2
DNA: TGCAGTGCTAGTTACCTCAGCGGGAGAACGGGCAAAAACATTCAGTACTTC
CDR3: CSASYLSGRTGKNIQYF

size: few
J: TRBJ1-4
V: TRBV28
D: NA
DNA: TGTGCCAGCAGTCTGGACAGCTCTACTAATGAAAAACTGTTTTTT
CDR3: CASSLDSSTNEKLFF

size: NA
J: TRBJ1-2
V: TRBV6-2/TRBV6-3
D: NA
DNA: TGTGCCAGCAGTTCGGGTGGATCTCGTGGCTACACCTTC
CDR3: CASSSGGSRGYTF

size: NA
J: TRBJ1-1
V: TRBV5-8
D: NA
DNA: TGTGCCAGCAGCTTGGATCCCCCTGCTTTCTTT
CDR3: CASSLDPPAFF

size: few
J: TRBJ1-6
V: TRBV24-1
D: NA
DNA: TGTGCCACCAGTGATGCGAGGGATTCACCCCTCCACTTT
CDR3: CATSDARDSPLHF

size: NA
J: TRBJ2-1
V: TRBV5-1
D: NA
DNA: TGCGCCAGCAGACTTTACAATGAGCAGTTCTTC
CDR3: CASRLYNEQFF

size: NA
J: TRBJ2-7
V: TRBV5-1
D: NA
DNA: TGCGCCAGCAGCTTGTATCCGGGAGAATCATCCGAGCAGTACTTC
CDR3: CASSLYPGESSEQYF